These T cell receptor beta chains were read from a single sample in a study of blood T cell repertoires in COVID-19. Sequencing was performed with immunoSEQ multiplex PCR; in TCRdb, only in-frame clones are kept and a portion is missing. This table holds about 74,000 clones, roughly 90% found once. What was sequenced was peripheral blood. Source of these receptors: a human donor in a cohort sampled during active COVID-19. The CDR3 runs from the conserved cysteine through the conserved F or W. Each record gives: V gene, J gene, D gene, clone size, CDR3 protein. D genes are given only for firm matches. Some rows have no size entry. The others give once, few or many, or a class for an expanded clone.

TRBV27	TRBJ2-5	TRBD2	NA	CASSLAGEVQETQYF
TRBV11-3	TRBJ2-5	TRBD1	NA	CASSQGQGARETQYF
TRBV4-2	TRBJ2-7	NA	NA	CASSQDAGYEQYF
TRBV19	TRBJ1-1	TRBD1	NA	CASSYSGGRESTEAFF
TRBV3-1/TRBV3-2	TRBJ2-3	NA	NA	CASSQTQGNTDTQYF
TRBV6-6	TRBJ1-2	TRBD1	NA	CASIPTKGAGYTF
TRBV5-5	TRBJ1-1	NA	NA	CASSLNGARGAFF
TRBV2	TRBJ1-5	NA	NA	CASSGLTVGQPQHF
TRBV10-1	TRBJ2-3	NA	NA	CASRTPGQNPYIDITDTQYF
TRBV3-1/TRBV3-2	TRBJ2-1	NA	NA	CASSQSGETYNEQFF
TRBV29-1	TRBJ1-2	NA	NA	CSVEDRGGGYTF
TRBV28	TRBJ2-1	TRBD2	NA	CASSSYIAGPNDEQFF
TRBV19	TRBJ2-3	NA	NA	CASKDRSTDTQYF
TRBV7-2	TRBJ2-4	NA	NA	CASSLEGGTQGENIQYF
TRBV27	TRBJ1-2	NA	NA	CASSLYGGNNYGYTF
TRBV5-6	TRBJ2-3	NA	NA	CASSLAWVTVHTDTQYF
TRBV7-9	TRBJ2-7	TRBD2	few	CASSSSGLLPYEQYF
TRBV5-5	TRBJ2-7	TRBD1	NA	CASSWSGTGTSYEQYF
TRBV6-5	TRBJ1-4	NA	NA	CASSYDRTNEKLFF
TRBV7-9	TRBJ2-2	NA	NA	CASSPTGELFF
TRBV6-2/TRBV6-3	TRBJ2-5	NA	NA	CASSYVAEETQYF
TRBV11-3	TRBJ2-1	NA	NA	CASSLGGPYNEQFF
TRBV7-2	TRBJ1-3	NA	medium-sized	CASSLDSTIYF
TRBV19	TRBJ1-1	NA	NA	CASSIMGNTEAFF
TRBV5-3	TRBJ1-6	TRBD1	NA	CARSLAHGTAPKGVNSPLHF
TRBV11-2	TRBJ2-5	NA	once	CASSLARGGETQYF
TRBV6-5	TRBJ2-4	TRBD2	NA	CASGTSGRPENIQYF
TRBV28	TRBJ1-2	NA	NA	CASRPEDPDNYGYTF
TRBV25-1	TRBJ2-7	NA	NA	CATDGQGIYEQYF
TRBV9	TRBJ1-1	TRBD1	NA	CASSAGSTGGAEAFF
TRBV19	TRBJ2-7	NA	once	CASSVQGFHYEQYF
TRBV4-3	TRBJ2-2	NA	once	CASSQDRGTGELFF
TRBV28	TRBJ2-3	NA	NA	CASRSTDTQYF
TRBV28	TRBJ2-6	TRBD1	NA	CASSFRGPYSSGANVLTF
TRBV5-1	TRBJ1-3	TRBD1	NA	CASSLPRDSADTIYF
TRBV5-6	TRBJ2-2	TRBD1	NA	CASSLETGVGELFF
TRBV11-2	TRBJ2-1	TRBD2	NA	CASSQGLAGKQFF
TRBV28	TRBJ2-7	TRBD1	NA	CASSPPGQGARDEQYF
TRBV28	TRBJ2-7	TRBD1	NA	CASSLRGGQGYSYEQYF
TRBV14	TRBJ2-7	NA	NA	CASSQGQARTYEQYF
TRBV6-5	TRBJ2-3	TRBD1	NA	CASSSTGTGEGDTQYF
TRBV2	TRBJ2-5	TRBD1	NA	CASSAQGAYETQYF
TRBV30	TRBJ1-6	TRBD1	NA	CAWSVRDRGGSPLHF
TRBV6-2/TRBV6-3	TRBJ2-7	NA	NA	CASSSPRVFTMEQYF
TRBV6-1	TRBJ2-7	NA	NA	CASSEFSLGGMGGEQYF
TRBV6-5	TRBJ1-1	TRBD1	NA	CASSRQGSLNTEAFF
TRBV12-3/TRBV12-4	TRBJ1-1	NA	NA	CASSFGVSTEAFF
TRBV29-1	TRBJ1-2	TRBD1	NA	CSVESGGDYGYTF
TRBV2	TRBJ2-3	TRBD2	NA	CASSGLAGTDTQYF
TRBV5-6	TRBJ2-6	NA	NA	CASSLEYRAPSGANVLTF
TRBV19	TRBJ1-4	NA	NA	CASARLPTANEKLFF
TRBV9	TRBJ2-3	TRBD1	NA	CASSADRGVRSTDTQYF
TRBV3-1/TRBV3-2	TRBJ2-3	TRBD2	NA	CASSTSGRRVDTQYF
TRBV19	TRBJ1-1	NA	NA	CASSIPTRNTEAFF
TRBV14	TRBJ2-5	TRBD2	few	CASSPLAARQETQYF
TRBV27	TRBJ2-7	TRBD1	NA	CASSLTVQGINYEQYF